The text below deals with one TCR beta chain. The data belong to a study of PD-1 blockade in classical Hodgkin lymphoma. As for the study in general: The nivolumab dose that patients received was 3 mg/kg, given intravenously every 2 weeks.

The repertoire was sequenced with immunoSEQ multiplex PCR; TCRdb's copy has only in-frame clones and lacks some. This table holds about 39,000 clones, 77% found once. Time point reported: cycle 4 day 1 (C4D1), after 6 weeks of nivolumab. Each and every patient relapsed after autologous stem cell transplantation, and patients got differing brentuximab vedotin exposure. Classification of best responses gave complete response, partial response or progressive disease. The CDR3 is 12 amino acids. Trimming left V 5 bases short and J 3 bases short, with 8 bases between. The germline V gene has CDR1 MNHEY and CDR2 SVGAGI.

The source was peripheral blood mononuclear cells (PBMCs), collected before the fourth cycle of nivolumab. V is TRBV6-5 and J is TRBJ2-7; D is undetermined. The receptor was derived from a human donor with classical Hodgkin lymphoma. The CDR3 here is CASSEGRYEQYF. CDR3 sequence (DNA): TGTGCCAGCAGTGAAGGACGCTACGAGCAGTACTTC.